This note documents a single TCR beta chain sequence. The data derive from a study of blood T cell repertoires in COVID-19. TCRdb's table, derived via immunoSEQ multiplex PCR, lists solely in-frame clones and lacks some. This sample carries roughly 200,000 clones, roughly 89% of them seen once, and the ten largest clones take 3% to 3.5%. Germline trimming cut 2 bases from V and 4 bases from J; bases unmatched to any gene: 5. The length of the CDR3 is 15 residues. Germline V lookup: CDR1 SGHRS, CDR2 YFSETQ. The specimen was PBMCs or T cells enriched from blood (not recorded which). This chain links TRBV5-1 with TRBJ1-1; 10 nucleotides line up with TRBD1. The TCR originated in a woman in her twenties or thirties who had been exposed to COVID-19. The CDR3 coding sequence is TGCGCCAGCAGCTTCCCGGGACAGGGGTCCACTGAAGCTTTCTTT. Translated, it gives CASSFPGQGSTEAFF.